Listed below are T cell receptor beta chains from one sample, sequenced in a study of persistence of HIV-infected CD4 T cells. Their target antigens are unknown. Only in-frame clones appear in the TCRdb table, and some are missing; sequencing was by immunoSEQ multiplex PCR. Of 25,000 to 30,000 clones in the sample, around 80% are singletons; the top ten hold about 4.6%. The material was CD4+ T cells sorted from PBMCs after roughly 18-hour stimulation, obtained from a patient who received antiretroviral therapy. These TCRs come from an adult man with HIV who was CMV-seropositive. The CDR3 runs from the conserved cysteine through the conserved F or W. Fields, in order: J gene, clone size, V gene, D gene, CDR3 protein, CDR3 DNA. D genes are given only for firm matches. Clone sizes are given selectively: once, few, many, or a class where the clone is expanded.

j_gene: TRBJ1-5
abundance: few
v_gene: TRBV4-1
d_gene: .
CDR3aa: CASSQDGGLGNQPQHF
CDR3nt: TGCGCCAGCAGCCAAGACGGGGGGTTGGGGAATCAGCCCCAGCATTTT

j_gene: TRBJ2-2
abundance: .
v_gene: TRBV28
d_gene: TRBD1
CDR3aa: CASSTTGVLGTGELFF
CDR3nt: TGTGCCAGCAGTACGACAGGGGTGCTGGGCACCGGGGAGCTGTTTTTT

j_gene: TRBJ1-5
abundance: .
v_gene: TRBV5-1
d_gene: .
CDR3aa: CASSLVAGNSQPQHF
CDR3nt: TGCGCCAGCAGCTTGGTCGCAGGGAATAGTCAGCCCCAGCATTTT

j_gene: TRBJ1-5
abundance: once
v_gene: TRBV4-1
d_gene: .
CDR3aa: CASSQDGGWVGNQPQHF
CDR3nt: TGCGCCAGCAGCCAAGACGGGGGATGGGTTGGCAATCAGCCCCAGCATTTT

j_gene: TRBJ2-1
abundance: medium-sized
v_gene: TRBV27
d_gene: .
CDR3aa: CASSLTGRNEQFF
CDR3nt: TGTGCCAGCAGTTTGACAGGGAGGAATGAGCAGTTCTTC

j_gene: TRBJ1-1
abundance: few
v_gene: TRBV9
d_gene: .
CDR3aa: CASSGQASNTEAFF
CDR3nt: TGTGCCAGCAGCGGACAGGCATCAAACACTGAAGCTTTCTTT

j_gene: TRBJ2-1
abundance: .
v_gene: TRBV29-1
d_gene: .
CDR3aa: CSVAPDAYNEQFF
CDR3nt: TGCAGCGTCGCCCCGGATGCCTACAATGAGCAGTTCTTC

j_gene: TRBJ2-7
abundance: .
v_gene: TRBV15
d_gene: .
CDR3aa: CATSRDLASYEQYF
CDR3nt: TGTGCCACCAGCAGAGATTTGGCCAGCTACGAGCAGTACTTC

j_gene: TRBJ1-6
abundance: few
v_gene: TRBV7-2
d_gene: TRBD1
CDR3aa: CASSLSYRGQDSPLHF
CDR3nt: TGTGCCAGCAGCTTATCTTACAGGGGGCAGGATTCACCCCTCCACTTT

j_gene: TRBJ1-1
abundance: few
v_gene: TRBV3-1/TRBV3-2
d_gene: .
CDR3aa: CASSQARGAGDEAFF
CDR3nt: TGTGCCAGCAGCCAAGCCCGCGGGGCCGGGGATGAAGCTTTCTTT

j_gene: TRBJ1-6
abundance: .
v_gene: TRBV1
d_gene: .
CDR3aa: CTSYVSSYNSPLHF
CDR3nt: TGCACCAGCTACGTTAGCTCCTATAATTCACCCCTCCACTTT

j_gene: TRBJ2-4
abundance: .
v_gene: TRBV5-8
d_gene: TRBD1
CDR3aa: CASSLGQGGFNIQYF
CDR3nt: TGTGCCAGCAGCTTGGGACAGGGGGGGTTTAACATTCAGTACTTC

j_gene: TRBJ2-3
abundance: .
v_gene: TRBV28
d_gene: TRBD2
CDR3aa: CASSRGGRTDTQYF
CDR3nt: TGTGCCAGCAGTCGGGGGGGTCGCACAGATACGCAGTATTTT

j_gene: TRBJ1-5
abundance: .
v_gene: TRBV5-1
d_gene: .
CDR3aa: CASSLDSYNQPQHF
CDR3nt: TGCGCCAGCAGCTTGGACAGTTACAATCAGCCCCAGCATTTT

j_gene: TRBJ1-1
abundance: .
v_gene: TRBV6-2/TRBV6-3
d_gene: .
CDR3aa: CASSYGSYTEAFF
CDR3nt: TGTGCCAGCAGTTACGGTAGCTACACTGAAGCTTTCTTT